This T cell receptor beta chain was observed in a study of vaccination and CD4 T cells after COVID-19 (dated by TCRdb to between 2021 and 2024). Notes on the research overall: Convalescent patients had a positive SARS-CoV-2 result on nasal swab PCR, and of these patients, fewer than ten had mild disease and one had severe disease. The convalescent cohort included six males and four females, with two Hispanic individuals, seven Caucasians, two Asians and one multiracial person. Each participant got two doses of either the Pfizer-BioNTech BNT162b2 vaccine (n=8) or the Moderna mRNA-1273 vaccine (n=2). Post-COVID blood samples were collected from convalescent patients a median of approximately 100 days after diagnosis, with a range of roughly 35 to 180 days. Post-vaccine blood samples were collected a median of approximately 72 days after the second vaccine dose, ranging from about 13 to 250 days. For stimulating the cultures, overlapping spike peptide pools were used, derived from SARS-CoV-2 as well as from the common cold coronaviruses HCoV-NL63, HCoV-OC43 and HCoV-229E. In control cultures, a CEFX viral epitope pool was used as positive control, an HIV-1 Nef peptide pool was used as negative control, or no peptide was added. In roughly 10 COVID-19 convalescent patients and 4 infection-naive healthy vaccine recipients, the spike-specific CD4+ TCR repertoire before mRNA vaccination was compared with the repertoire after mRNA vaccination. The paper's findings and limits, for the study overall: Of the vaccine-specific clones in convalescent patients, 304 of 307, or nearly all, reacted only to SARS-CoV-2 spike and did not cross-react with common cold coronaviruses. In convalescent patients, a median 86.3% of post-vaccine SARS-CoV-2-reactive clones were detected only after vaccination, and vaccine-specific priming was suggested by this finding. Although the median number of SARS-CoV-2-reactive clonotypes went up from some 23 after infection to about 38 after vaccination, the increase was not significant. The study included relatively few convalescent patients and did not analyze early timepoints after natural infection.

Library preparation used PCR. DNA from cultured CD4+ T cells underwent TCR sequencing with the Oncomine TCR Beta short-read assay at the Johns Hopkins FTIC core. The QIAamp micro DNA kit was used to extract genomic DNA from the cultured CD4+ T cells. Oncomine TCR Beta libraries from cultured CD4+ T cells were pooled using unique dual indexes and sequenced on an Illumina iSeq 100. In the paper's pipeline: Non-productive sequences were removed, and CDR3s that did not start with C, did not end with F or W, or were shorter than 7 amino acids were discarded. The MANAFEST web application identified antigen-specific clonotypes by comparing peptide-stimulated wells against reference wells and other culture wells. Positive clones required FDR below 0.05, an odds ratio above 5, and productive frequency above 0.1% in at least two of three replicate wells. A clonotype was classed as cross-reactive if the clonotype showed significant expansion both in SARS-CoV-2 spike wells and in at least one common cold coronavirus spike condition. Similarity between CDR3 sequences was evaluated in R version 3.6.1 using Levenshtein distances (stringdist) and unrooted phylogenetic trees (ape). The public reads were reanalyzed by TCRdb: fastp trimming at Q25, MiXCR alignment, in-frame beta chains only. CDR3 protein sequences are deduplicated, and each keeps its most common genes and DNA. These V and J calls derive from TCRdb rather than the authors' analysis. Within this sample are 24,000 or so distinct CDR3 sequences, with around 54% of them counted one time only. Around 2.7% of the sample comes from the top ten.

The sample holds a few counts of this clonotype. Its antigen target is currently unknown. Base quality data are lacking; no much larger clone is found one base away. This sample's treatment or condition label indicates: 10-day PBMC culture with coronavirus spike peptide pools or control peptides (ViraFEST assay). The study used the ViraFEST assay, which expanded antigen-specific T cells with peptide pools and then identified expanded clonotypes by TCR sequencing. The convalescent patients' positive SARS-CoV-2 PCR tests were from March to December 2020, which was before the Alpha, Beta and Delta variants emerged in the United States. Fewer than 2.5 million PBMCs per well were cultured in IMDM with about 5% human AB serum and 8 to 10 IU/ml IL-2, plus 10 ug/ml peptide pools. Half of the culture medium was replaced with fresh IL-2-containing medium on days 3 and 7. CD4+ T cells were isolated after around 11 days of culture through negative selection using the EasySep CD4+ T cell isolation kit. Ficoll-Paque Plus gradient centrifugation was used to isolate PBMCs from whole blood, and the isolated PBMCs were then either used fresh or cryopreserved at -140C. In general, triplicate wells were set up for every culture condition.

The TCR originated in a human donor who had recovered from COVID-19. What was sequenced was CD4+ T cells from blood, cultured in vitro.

The CDR3 protein sequence reads: CASSPPPGGRNTEAFF. The DNA sequence reads TGTGCCAGCAGCCCCCCCCCAGGGGGCCGAAACACTGAAGCTTTCTTT. The rearrangement combines TRBV7-9 with TRBJ1-1; the junction holds 8 bases that match TRBD1. The CDR3, from cysteine to phenylalanine, totals 16 residues. Only CDR3 DNA is held: 48 bases, read in frame from base 1. After removal of 5 bases from V and 2 bases from J, the junction retains 10 bases not matched to a gene. Reading the germline V gene (reference sequence) gives CDR1 SEHNR and CDR2 FQNEAQ.